Shown below are 20 T cell receptor beta chains from a single sample sequenced in a study of beta chain features in type 1 diabetes. Study results and caveats: Moderately but significantly shorter TCRB CDR3s were found in Type 1 diabetes patients in all four CD4+ subsets.

Their antigen targets remain unknown. The whole isolated RNA underwent reverse transcription, so sequencing captured expressed TCRB transcripts. The repertoire was sequenced with immunoSEQ multiplex PCR; TCRdb's copy has only in-frame clones and lacks some. The sample includes under 300,000 clones, approximately 11% of them seen just once. Sequenced: naive CD4+ T cells from blood. All receptors derive from a man under 40 with type 1 diabetes.

This clone occurred a few times. The chain is built from TRBV4-3 and TRBJ1-2, with D possibly matching TRBD1 (5 bases). From germline, CDR1 is LGHNA and CDR2 YSLEER. V lost 0 bases, J lost 2 bases, and 10 bases lay in between. The CDR3 consists of 15 residues. This CDR3 reads CASSQDPGQNYGYTF. Here the CDR3 DNA reads TGCGCCAGCAGCCAAGATCCAGGGCAGAACTATGGCTACACCTTC.

This chain links TRBV30 with TRBJ2-3, with TRBD2 identical over 8 bases. Germline CDR1 and CDR2: GTSNPN and SVGIG (reference sequence). This CDR3 has 15 residues. Losses at the gene ends were 6 bases for V and 0 bases for J; bases not matched to a gene: 8. CDR3 amino acids: CACSRGGPSTDTQYF. CDR3 coding DNA: TGTGCCTGCTCCCGGGGGGGGCCTAGCACAGATACGCAGTATTTT. The full variable domain, with the rest looked up from reference TRBV30 and TRBJ2-3, is SQTIHQWPATLVQPVGSPLSLECTVEGTSNPNLYWYRQAAGRGLQLLFYSVGIGQISSEVPQNLSASRPQDRQFILSSKKLLLSDSGFYLCACSRGGPSTDTQYFGPGTRLTVL.

The chain links TRBV28 to TRBJ1-2, with 7 positions matching TRBD1. Per germline, CDR1 MDHEN and CDR2 SYDVKM. CDR3 length: 13 residues. J was trimmed by 9 bases and V by 5 bases; bases with no gene match: 9. CDR3 sequence reads: CASSLRDRASYTF. The CDR3 DNA sequence: TGTGCCAGCAGTCTCCGGGACAGAGCGAGCTACACCTTC.

This clone appeared a few times. The chain recombines TRBV6-5 with TRBJ2-7; D possibly corresponds to TRBD1 (6 bases). V lost 6 bases and J lost 5, with 14 bases in between. This CDR3 region has 13 residues. Germline CDR1 reads MNHEY; CDR2 reads SVGAGI. CDR3 region: CASRRDKLNEQYF. The CDR3 region has the DNA TGTGCCAGCAGACGGGACAAGCTAAACGAGCAGTACTTC.

The chain joins TRBV7-9 to TRBJ1-2, with D unresolved. The CDR3 consists of 12 residues. V lost 5 bases to trimming and J lost 8 bases, with 12 bases between them. The V gene's germline CDR1 is SEHNR and CDR2 FQNEAQ (reference sequence). The CDR3 DNA is TGTGCCAGCAGCCCAGTGGTTCGCGGCTACACCTTC. Protein product: CASSPVVRGYTF. The full variable domain, its missing parts supplied by reference TRBV7-9 and TRBJ1-2, is DTGVSQNPRHKITKRGQNVTFRCDPISEHNRLYWYRQTLGQGPEFLTYFQNEAQLEKSRLLSDRFSAERPKGSFSTLEIQRTEQGDSAMYLCASSPVVRGYTFGSGTRLTVV.

The V gene is TRBV7-3, the J gene TRBJ2-3, with a tentative D call TRBD1 (5 bases). Trimming took 3 bases from V and 0 from J, leaving 10 bases between them. The length of the CDR3 is 15 residues. CDR1 is SGHTA and CDR2 is FQGTGA in the germline V gene. The CDR3 bases are TGTGCCAGCAGCTTTAGAAGGGGTAGCACAGATACGCAGTATTTT. Amino acids: CASSFRRGSTDTQYF.

This chain links TRBV28 with TRBJ2-1, with 10 bases matching TRBD2. Germline V gives CDR1 MDHEN, CDR2 SYDVKM. The CDR3 length is 16 residues. The junction had 6 bases not matched to a gene; V was cut back by 2 bases and J by 5 bases. Here the CDR3 DNA reads TGTGCCAGCAGTTTAGGGGCTAGCGGGGGACACAATGAGCAGTTCTTC. Its protein product is CASSLGASGGHNEQFF.

This chain joins TRBV7-2 and TRBJ2-1, with a weak D call TRBD2 (6 bases). V shed 4 bases and J shed 6 bases, with 13 bases lying between them. CDR1 and CDR2 from the germline V gene are SGHTA and FQGNSA. CDR3 size: 14 residues. CDR3 nucleotide sequence: TGTGCCAGCAGCTCTAGGACTAACCCCAATGAGCAGTTCTTC. Its translation is CASSSRTNPNEQFF.

The chain links TRBV6-6 to TRBJ2-3; TRBD1 agrees at 7 bases. The CDR3 is made up of 14 amino acids. V trimming: 6 bases; J trimming: 2 bases; junction bases outside the gene matches: 5. Germline lookup yields CDR1 MNHNY and CDR2 SVGAGI (reference sequence). CDR3 sequence (DNA): TGTGCCAGCAGCCGGGGACAGCTCACAGATACGCAGTATTTT. This translates into CASSRGQLTDTQYF.

A few counts support this clone. J is TRBJ2-7 and V is TRBV7-8; TRBD1 agrees at 7 bases. CDR3 size: 16 residues. The trim removed 8 bases at V and 3 bases at J, leaving 16 bases unmatched. The V gene's germline CDR1 is SGHVS and CDR2 FQNEAQ. CDR3 sequence reads: CASANRPGQSFYEQYF. DNA for the CDR3: TGTGCCAGCGCAAACCGCCCGGGACAGAGCTTCTACGAGCAGTACTTC.

The chain couples TRBV6-5 to TRBJ2-7; 7 nucleotides align to TRBD2. V was clipped by 5 bases and J by 0 bases; unmatched bases: 7. The CDR3 covers 15 residues. Germline V CDR1 and CDR2: MNHEY, SVGAGI. The CDR3 nucleotides are TGTGCCAGCAGTCGCTTCGGGGGGAGCTCCTACGAGCAGTACTTC. Translated, it gives CASSRFGGSSYEQYF.

There are a few counts of this clone. V usage is TRBV19 and J usage is TRBJ1-1; weak D call: TRBD1 (5 bases). CDR3 length: 13 amino acids. Trimming took off 10 bases at V and 4 bases at J, with 16 bases between the two ends. From germline, CDR1 is LNHDA and CDR2 SQIVND (reference sequence). CDR3 DNA: TGTGCCACCAAAGGGACTTTGGGCACTGAAGCTTTCTTT. The encoded protein is CATKGTLGTEAFF.

This clone was found a few times. The chain is built from TRBV4-3 and TRBJ2-1; weak D call: TRBD2 (5 bases). V lost 0 bases and J lost 7, with 19 bases in between. The germline CDR1 and CDR2 sequences are LGHNA and YSLEER. The CDR3 length is 17 residues. CDR3 loop: CASSQDRGSSSGNEQFF. The CDR3 DNA follows: TGCGCCAGCAGCCAAGATCGGGGTAGCTCATCGGGTAATGAGCAGTTCTTC.

This clone was counted only a few times. The chain has TRBV7-2 and TRBJ1-5; a possible D gene is TRBD1 (6 bases). CDR1 is SGHTA and CDR2 is FQGNSA in the germline V gene. This CDR3 has 14 amino acids. V lost 7 bases to trimming and J lost 2 bases, with 12 bases between them. The CDR3, as DNA: TGTGCCAGCACCTACAGGGTCGGCAATCAGCCCCAGCATTTT. Its translation is CASTYRVGNQPQHF.

This clone was detected a few times. The chain uses TRBV19 and TRBJ2-7; weak D call: TRBD1 (6 bases). The CDR3 has 15 residues. The germline V gene encodes CDR1 LNHDA and CDR2 SQIVND (reference sequence). The germline V and J ends were trimmed by 5 bases and 2 bases, with 16 bases remaining between them. CDR3 in amino acids: CASSPQGTLTYEQYF. The CDR3 bases are TGTGCCAGTAGTCCCCAGGGGACACTAACCTACGAGCAGTACTTC.

The chain is built from TRBV25-1 and TRBJ1-2; the D gene is possibly TRBD1 (5 bases). Trimming took off 6 bases at V and 5 bases at J, with 13 bases between the two ends. The germline gives CDR1 MGHDK, CDR2 SYGVNS. The CDR3 sequence is 13 residues long. The CDR3: CASSTEGTYGYTF. In DNA form, the CDR3 reads TGTGCCAGCAGCACGGAGGGGACTTATGGCTACACCTTC.

The rearrangement uses TRBV7-2 and TRBJ2-1; 9 bases align to TRBD2. Unmatched junction bases numbered 2, after V lost 5 bases and J lost 0 bases. CDR3 size: 15 residues. Looked up from germline, CDR1 is SGHTA and CDR2 is FQGNSA. The CDR3 loop reads CASSRGGASYNEQFF. The CDR3 nucleotides are TGTGCCAGCAGCCGCGGGGGGGCCTCCTACAATGAGCAGTTCTTC. The full variable domain, in which reference TRBV7-2 and TRBJ2-1 provide the parts outside the CDR3, is GAGVSQSPSNKVTEKGKDVELRCDPISGHTALYWYRQSLGQGLEFLIYFQGNSAPDKSGLPSDRFSAERTGGSVSTLTIQRTQQEDSAVYLCASSRGGASYNEQFFGPGTRLTVL.

The sample holds a few counts of this clone. CDR3 in amino acids: CASSHNGEAFF. The CDR3 DNA is TGCGCCAGCAGCCATAACGGTGAAGCTTTCTTT. This sequence joins TRBV4-1 and TRBJ1-1; D is uncertain. Per germline, CDR1 MGHRA and CDR2 YSYEKL. This CDR3 region has 11 residues. The ends were cut back, 3 bases at V and 7 bases at J, with 6 bases in the middle.

This rearrangement joins TRBV6-5 to TRBJ2-1, with 9 bases fitting TRBD1. CDR1 MNHEY and CDR2 SVGAGI come from the germline V gene. This CDR3 is 13 amino acids long. J gave up 6 bases and V 7 bases, and 4 bases lay outside the gene matches. CDR3 protein: CASMGTGTNEQFF. DNA for the CDR3: TGTGCCAGCATGGGGACAGGGACCAATGAGCAGTTCTTC.

The rearrangement joins TRBV19 to TRBJ2-3; a possible D gene is TRBD2 (6 bases). Germline CDR1 is LNHDA and CDR2 is SQIVND (reference sequence). Trimming took off 8 bases at V and 4 bases at J, with 16 bases between the two ends. The CDR3 is 14 amino acids. The DNA for the CDR3 is TGTGCCAGTCGACTAGGTCCCCTTTCAGATACGCAGTATTTT. Its translation: CASRLGPLSDTQYF.